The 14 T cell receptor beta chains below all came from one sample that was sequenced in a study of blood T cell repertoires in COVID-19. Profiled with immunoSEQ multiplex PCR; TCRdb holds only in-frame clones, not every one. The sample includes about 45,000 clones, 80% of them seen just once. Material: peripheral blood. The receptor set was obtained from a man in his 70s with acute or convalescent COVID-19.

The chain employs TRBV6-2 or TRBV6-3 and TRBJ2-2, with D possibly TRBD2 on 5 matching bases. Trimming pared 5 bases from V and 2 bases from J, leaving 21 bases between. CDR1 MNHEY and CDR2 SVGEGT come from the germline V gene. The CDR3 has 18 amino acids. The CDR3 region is CASSNRRDQLINTGELFF. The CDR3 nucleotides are TGTGCCAGCAGTAACCGTCGGGATCAACTAATAAACACCGGGGAGCTGTTTTTT.

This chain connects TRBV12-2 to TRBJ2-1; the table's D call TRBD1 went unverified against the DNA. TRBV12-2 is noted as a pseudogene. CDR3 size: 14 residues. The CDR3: CASRSQGQYNEQFF. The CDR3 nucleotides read TGTGCAAGTCGCTCTCAAGGACAGTACAATGAGCAGTTCTTC.

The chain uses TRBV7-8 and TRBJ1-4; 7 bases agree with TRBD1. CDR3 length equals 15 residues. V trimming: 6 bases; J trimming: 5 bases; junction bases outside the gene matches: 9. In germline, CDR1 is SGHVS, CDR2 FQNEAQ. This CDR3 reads CASRSGQLINEKLFF. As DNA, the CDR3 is TGTGCCAGCAGATCGGGACAGCTTATCAATGAAAAACTGTTTTTT. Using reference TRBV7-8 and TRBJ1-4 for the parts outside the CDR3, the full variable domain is GAGVSQSPRYKVAKRGQDVALRCDPISGHVSLFWYQQALGQGPEFLTYFQNEAQLDKSGLPSDRFFAERPEGSVSTLKIQRTQQEDSAVYLCASRSGQLINEKLFFGSGTQLSVL.

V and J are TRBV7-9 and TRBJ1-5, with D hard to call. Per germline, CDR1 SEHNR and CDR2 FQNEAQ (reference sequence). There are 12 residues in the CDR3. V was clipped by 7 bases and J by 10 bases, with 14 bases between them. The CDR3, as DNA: TGTGCCAGCACCCTGGAGGCGGGACCCCAGCATTTT. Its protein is CASTLEAGPQHF.

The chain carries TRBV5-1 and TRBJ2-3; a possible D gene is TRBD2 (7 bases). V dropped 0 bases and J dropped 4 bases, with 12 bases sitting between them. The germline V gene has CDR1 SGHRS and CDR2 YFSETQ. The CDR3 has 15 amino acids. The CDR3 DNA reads TGCGCCAGCAGCTTGGCGGGGGGCCGGGCAGATACGCAGTATTTT. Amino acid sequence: CASSLAGGRADTQYF.

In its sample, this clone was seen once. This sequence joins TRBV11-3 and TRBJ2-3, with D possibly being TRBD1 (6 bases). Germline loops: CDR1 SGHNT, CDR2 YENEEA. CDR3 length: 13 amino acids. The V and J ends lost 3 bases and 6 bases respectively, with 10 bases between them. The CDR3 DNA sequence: TGTGCCAGCAGCTTTACAGGGCGGGATACGCAGTATTTT. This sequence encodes CASSFTGRDTQYF.

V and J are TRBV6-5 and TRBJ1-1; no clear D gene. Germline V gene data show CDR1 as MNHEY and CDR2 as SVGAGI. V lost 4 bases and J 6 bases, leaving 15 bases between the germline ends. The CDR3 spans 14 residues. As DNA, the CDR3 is TGTGCCAGCAGTTTGACCGGCCCTCGGGCTGAAGCTTTCTTT. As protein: CASSLTGPRAEAFF.

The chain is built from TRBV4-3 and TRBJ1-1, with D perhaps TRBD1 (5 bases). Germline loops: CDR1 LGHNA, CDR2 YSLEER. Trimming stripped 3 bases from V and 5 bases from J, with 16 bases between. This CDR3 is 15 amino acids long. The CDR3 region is CASSQSGLLLTEAFF. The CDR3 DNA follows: TGCGCCAGCAGCCAGTCGGGACTGCTGCTTACTGAAGCTTTCTTT.

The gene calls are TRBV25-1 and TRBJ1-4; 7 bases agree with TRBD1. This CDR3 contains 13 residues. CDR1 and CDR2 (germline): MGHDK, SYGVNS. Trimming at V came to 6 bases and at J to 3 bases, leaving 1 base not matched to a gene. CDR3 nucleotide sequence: TGTGCCAGCAGCGGGACAGCTAATGAAAAACTGTTTTTT. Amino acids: CASSGTANEKLFF.

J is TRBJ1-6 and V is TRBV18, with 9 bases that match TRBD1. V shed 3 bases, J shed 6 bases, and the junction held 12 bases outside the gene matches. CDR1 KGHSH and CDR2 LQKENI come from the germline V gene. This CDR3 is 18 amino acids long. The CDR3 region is CASSPSAMGQGANSPLHF. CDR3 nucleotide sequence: TGTGCCAGCTCACCGTCAGCAATGGGACAGGGAGCTAATTCACCCCTCCACTTT.

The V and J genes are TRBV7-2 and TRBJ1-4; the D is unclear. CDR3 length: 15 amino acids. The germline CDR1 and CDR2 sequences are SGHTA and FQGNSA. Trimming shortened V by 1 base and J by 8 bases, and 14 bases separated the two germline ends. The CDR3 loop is CASSLGTAVGEKLFF. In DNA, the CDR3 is TGTGCCAGCAGCTTAGGCACTGCGGTTGGAGAAAAACTGTTTTTT. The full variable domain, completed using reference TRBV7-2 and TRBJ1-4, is GAGVSQSPSNKVTEKGKDVELRCDPISGHTALYWYRQSLGQGLEFLIYFQGNSAPDKSGLPSDRFSAERTGGSVSTLTIQRTQQEDSAVYLCASSLGTAVGEKLFFGSGTQLSVL.

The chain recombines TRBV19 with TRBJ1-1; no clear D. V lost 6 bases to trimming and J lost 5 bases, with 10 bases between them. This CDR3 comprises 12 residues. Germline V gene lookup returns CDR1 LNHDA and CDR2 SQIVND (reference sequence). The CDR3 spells CASRDAGTEAFF. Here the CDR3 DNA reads TGTGCCAGTAGAGACGCGGGGACTGAAGCTTTCTTT.

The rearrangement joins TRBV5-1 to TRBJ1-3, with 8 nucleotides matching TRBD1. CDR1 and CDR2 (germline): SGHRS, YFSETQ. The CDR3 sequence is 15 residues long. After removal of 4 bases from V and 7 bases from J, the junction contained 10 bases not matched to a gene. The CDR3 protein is CASSDMAGGSNTIYF. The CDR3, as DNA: TGCGCCAGCAGCGATATGGCAGGGGGCTCTAACACCATATATTTT.

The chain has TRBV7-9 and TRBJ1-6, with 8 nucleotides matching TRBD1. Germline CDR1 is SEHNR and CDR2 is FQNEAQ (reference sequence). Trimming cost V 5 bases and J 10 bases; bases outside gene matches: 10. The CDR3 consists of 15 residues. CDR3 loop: CASSDPGTGGSPLHF. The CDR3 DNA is TGTGCCAGCAGCGATCCCGGGACAGGAGGCTCACCCCTCCACTTT. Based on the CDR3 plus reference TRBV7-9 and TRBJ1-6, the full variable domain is DTGVSQNPRHKITKRGQNVTFRCDPISEHNRLYWYRQTLGQGPEFLTYFQNEAQLEKSRLLSDRFSAERPKGSFSTLEIQRTEQGDSAMYLCASSDPGTGGSPLHFGNGTRLTVT.